The clone carrying this TCR beta chain was seen repeatedly, ten times or more. Its antigen is unknown. PBMCs were collected from an approximately 9.3 ml volume of fresh peripheral blood. The data derive from a study of T cells in Graves' hyperthyroidism and ophthalmopathy. This CDR3 contains 15 residues. The ends lost 7 bases at V and 3 bases at J; junction bases unmatched: 9. CDR1 is WSHSY, CDR2 SAAADI, per germline. Findings of the study overall: Most expanded thyroid clonotypes above 0.001 also appeared in blood. A median about 6 months before onset, the model predicted ophthalmopathy.

Researchers took RNA transcripts and amplified the TCR beta CDR3 regions from them. The HTBI primer set drove a first-round RT-PCR of the TCR CDR3. TCRdb itself ran the multiplex PCR reads through MiXCR, one entry per CDR3 protein. The repertoire consists of about 350,000 distinct CDR3 sequences, with about a sixth occurring once and the leading ten covering around a sixth. The J gene is TRBJ1-5, the V gene TRBV10-2; TRBD1 agrees at 7 bases. This TCR derives from a middle-aged woman with Graves' ophthalmopathy. The material sequenced was blood. The CDR3 reads CASTKETGTNQPQHF. As DNA, the CDR3 is TGCGCCAGCACCAAGGAGACAGGGACCAATCAGCCCCAGCATTTT.